Below are 22 T cell receptor beta chains sequenced from a single sample in a study of OX40 agonist ivuxolimab in advanced cancers. Only in-frame clones appear in the TCRdb table, and some are missing; sequencing was by immunoSEQ multiplex PCR. The data hold more than 70,000 clones, with roughly 87% observed a single time. The specimen was CD4+ or CD8+ T cells sorted from blood, collected in a trial of the OX40 agonist ivuxolimab. These receptors were obtained from an adult with an advanced solid tumor such as melanoma, head and neck, liver or kidney cancer.

V gene TRBV7-6 combines with J gene TRBJ2-4; 9 nucleotides match TRBD2. The CDR3 is made up of 20 amino acids. Germline V gene data show CDR1 as SGHVS and CDR2 as FNYEAQ. The V and J ends lost 5 bases and 1 base, in that order; junction bases with no gene match: 18. CDR3 region: CASSPQAGGRAGVAKNIQYF. The CDR3 region has the DNA TGTGCCAGCAGCCCACAGGCCGGCGGGAGGGCCGGGGTGGCCAAAAACATTCAGTACTTC.

V usage is TRBV5-8 and J usage is TRBJ2-7; the D is unclear. The length of the CDR3 is 17 residues. The germline CDR1 and CDR2 sequences are SGHTS and YDEGEE. Trimming cost V 6 bases and J 0 bases, with 22 bases left between them. The CDR3 loop reads CASKPPPWTDSSYEQYF. CDR3 in DNA: TGTGCCAGCAAACCTCCTCCGTGGACCGATAGCTCCTACGAGCAGTACTTC.

This chain uses TRBV5-1 with TRBJ2-5; the D call may be TRBD1 or TRBD2 (5 bases each). Germline V gives CDR1 SGHRS, CDR2 YFSETQ. Trimming left V 2 bases short and J 7 bases short, with 15 bases between. The CDR3 sequence is 14 residues long. Here the CDR3 reads CASSFLERGGTQYF. As DNA, the CDR3 is TGCGCCAGCAGCTTTCTAGAGAGGGGTGGGACCCAGTACTTC.

The chain joins TRBV11-3 to TRBJ1-1; unclear D gene. CDR1 is SGHNT and CDR2 is YENEEA in the germline V gene. The CDR3 covers 13 residues. Trimming cost V 1 base and J 4 bases, with 7 bases left between them. The CDR3 bases are TGTGCCAGCAGCTTAGGCCTCGGCACTGAAGCTTTCTTT. Amino acid sequence: CASSLGLGTEAFF.

The CDR3 loop is CASSLVQGNTEAFF. CDR3 nucleotide sequence: TGTGCCAGCAGCTTGGTGCAGGGGAACACTGAAGCTTTCTTT. The rearrangement joins TRBV5-5 to TRBJ1-1; possible D gene TRBD1, 5 bases. The V gene's germline CDR1 is SGHKS and CDR2 YYEKEE (reference sequence). The CDR3 has 14 amino acids. Trimming pared 0 bases from V and 1 base from J, leaving 7 bases between.

V usage is TRBV10-1 and J usage is TRBJ2-5, with 8 bases aligning to TRBD2. The DNA end lines up better with TRBJ2-7; the J call may be wrong. In germline, CDR1 is WNHNN, CDR2 SYGVQD (reference sequence). This CDR3 is built from 13 residues. The CDR3 nucleotides read TGCGCCAGCAGCAAAACTAGCGGCTACGAGCAGTACTTC. Protein product: CASSKTSGYEQYF.

In its sample, this clone was seen a few times. The chain couples TRBV18 to TRBJ1-5, with 9 nucleotides matching TRBD1. Germline values: CDR1 KGHSH, CDR2 LQKENI. This CDR3 region has 18 residues. J was trimmed by 1 base and V by 6 bases; bases with no gene match: 13. The CDR3 sequence is CASSQGQGGKYSNQPQHF. The CDR3 DNA follows: TGTGCCAGCTCTCAGGGACAGGGTGGGAAGTACAGCAATCAGCCCCAGCATTTT.

The chain employs TRBV28 and TRBJ2-7; D is possibly TRBD1 (7 bases). Germline loops: CDR1 MDHEN, CDR2 SYDVKM. The CDR3 is 15 amino acids. With 6 bases removed from V and 8 bases from J, the gap between germline ends came to 23 bases. The CDR3 region is CASSTSKDQGGKQYF. CDR3 nucleotides: TGTGCCAGCAGCACCTCGAAAGATCAGGGGGGAAAGCAGTACTTC.

The genes are TRBV11-2 and TRBJ1-3; no reliable D call. The germline V gene encodes CDR1 SGHAT and CDR2 FQNNGV. The CDR3 has 15 amino acids. V lost 5 bases and J lost 4, with 15 bases in between. The CDR3: CASSPPGGIGNTIYF. CDR3 bases: TGTGCCAGCAGCCCTCCCGGTGGGATAGGAAACACCATATATTTT.

The chain combines TRBV19 with TRBJ2-1; 8 nucleotides agree with TRBD2. Trimming cost V 2 bases and J 7 bases; bases outside gene matches: 16. The CDR3 loop spans 18 amino acids. CDR1 and CDR2 from the germline V gene are LNHDA and SQIVND (reference sequence). CDR3 nucleotide sequence: TGTGCCAGTAGTATAATGAGGGTAGGCACTAGCGGAACTAATGAGCAGTTCTTC. It encodes CASSIMRVGTSGTNEQFF.

In its sample, this clone was seen once. The gene calls are TRBV6-1 and TRBJ1-1; unclear D gene. The CDR3 is made up of 15 amino acids. Trimming removed 2 bases from V and 0 bases from J, with 10 bases in between. Germline loops: CDR1 MNHNS, CDR2 SASEGT. CDR3 loop: CASSEKALLNTEAFF. CDR3 in DNA: TGTGCCAGCAGTGAAAAGGCGCTCTTGAACACTGAAGCTTTCTTT.

The chain employs TRBV11-2 and TRBJ2-7; D might be TRBD1 (6 bases). The CDR3 spans 15 residues. Trimming cost V 3 bases and J 3 bases, with 15 bases left between them. Germline CDR1 and CDR2: SGHAT and FQNNGV. This CDR3 reads CASSFGTRFGYEQYF. In DNA, the CDR3 is TGTGCCAGCAGCTTTGGGACAAGGTTTGGCTACGAGCAGTACTTC.

The rearrangement links TRBV27 to TRBJ2-2; D is perhaps TRBD1 (7 bases). The CDR3 runs to 17 residues. Germline CDR1 MNHEY, CDR2 SMNVEV (reference sequence). Trimming took 3 bases from V and 7 from J, leaving 21 bases between them. CDR3 in amino acids: CASSFSGWRGLDGELFF. CDR3 DNA sequence: TGTGCCAGCAGTTTTTCCGGTTGGAGGGGGCTTGACGGGGAGCTGTTTTTT.

The chain couples TRBV7-3 to TRBJ2-7, with D possibly being TRBD1 (6 bases). The CDR3 covers 13 residues. Trimming pared 4 bases from V and 6 bases from J, leaving 13 bases between. CDR1 is SGHTA, CDR2 FQGTGA, per germline. This CDR3 is CASSSQGHGEQYF. In DNA form, the CDR3 reads TGTGCCAGCAGCTCACAGGGACACGGCGAGCAGTACTTC.

This clone was observed once. The chain employs TRBV2 and TRBJ2-1; 8 positions match TRBD2. V lost 7 bases, J lost 0 bases, and 5 bases stayed unmatched. Germline assignment: CDR1 SNHLY and CDR2 FYNNEI. The CDR3 spans 15 residues. The chain's CDR3 is CASKAGATSYNEQFF. The CDR3 DNA follows: TGTGCCAGCAAAGCGGGAGCGACCTCCTACAATGAGCAGTTCTTC.

This chain links TRBV7-9 with TRBJ2-7; D remains ambiguous. CDR1 and CDR2 (germline): SEHNR, FQNEAQ (reference sequence). The V and J ends lost 2 bases and 3 bases respectively, with 5 bases between them. The length of the CDR3 is 12 residues. The CDR3 region has the DNA TGTGCCAGCAGCTTATCCTACTACGAGCAGTACTTC. Protein sequence: CASSLSYYEQYF.

This chain connects TRBV6-5 to TRBJ1-3; 7 positions match TRBD1. Trimming removed 7 bases from V and 2 bases from J; junction bases left unmatched: 5. The CDR3 runs 14 residues. Germline CDR1 reads MNHEY; CDR2 reads SVGAGI. The CDR3 DNA reads as TGTGCCAGCAACGCTCAGGGGGCTGGAAACACCATATATTTT. It yields the protein CASNAQGAGNTIYF.

There are a few counts of this clone. The J gene is TRBJ1-3, the V gene TRBV18; no clear D gene. Germline CDR1 reads KGHSH; CDR2 reads LQKENI. V was shortened by 5 bases and J by 5 bases, with 4 bases between the two germline ends. This CDR3 has 11 residues. The CDR3 DNA reads TGTGCCAGCTCAGGGCGAAACACCATATATTTT. Translation: CASSGRNTIYF.

The V call is TRBV10-2, the J call TRBJ1-5, with 10 bases fitting TRBD1. CDR3 length equals 14 residues. Looked up from germline, CDR1 is WSHSY and CDR2 is SAAADI. Trimming took 7 bases from V and 7 from J; bases not matched to a gene: 7. CDR3 bases: TGCGCCAGCACCGTGGGGACAGGGGCGCAGCCCCAGCATTTT. It translates to CASTVGTGAQPQHF.

V gene TRBV7-8 combines with J gene TRBJ2-1, with D possibly matching TRBD2 (5 bases). The CDR3 extends over 14 amino acids. Trimming stripped 3 bases from V and 0 bases from J, with 6 bases between. CDR1 and CDR2 (germline): SGHVS, FQNEAQ. The CDR3 region has the DNA TGTGCCAGCAGCTTGGACTCCTCCTACAATGAGCAGTTCTTC. Protein product: CASSLDSSYNEQFF.

This rearrangement joins TRBV5-1 to TRBJ1-1; D is unclear. The V gene's germline CDR1 is SGHRS and CDR2 YFSETQ. The CDR3 sequence is 14 residues long. V lost 0 bases and J 0 bases, leaving 6 bases between the germline ends. CDR3 sequence reads: CASSLVGLNTEAFF. CDR3 bases: TGCGCCAGCAGCTTGGTAGGGCTGAACACTGAAGCTTTCTTT.

This chain links TRBV11-3 with TRBJ2-1; D remains unclear. The CDR3 has 12 amino acids. With 4 bases removed from V and 3 bases from J, the gap between germline ends came to 4 bases. Germline CDR1 is SGHNT and CDR2 is YENEEA. The CDR3: CASSSRYNEQFF. CDR3 nucleotides: TGTGCCAGCAGCTCTCGCTACAATGAGCAGTTCTTC.